The rows below give T cell receptor beta chains drawn from one sample of a study of blood T cell repertoires in COVID-19. Generated by immunoSEQ multiplex PCR, the TCRdb table keeps only in-frame clones and is missing some. The table lists about 18,000 clones, about nine tenths of them singletons, with 15% to 20% in the top ten. The sequenced sample consisted of peripheral blood. The source is a human donor in a cohort sampled during active COVID-19. The CDR3 runs from the conserved cysteine through the conserved F or W. D genes are given only for firm matches. Clone sizes are given selectively: once, few, many, or a class where the clone is expanded.

D | J | size | V | CDR3 | DNA
NA | TRBJ1-2 | once | TRBV30 | CAWSVLRGAPRGYTF | TGTGCCTGGAGTGTACTTCGGGGGGCTCCTCGGGGCTACACCTTC
NA | TRBJ1-6 | NA | TRBV3-1/TRBV3-2 | CASSQGFLLHF | TGTGCCAGCAGCCAAGGTTTTCTCCTCCACTTT
TRBD1 | TRBJ2-7 | NA | TRBV6-1 | CASSDFTGGRSYEQYF | TGTGCCAGCAGTGATTTTACAGGGGGGAGATCCTACGAGCAGTACTTC
TRBD2 | TRBJ2-2 | NA | TRBV10-3 | CAISERRGGSTGELFF | TGTGCCATCAGTGAGCGACGGGGGGGGAGCACCGGGGAGCTGTTTTTT
NA | TRBJ2-5 | NA | TRBV11-3 | CASSQTGETQYF | TGTGCCAGCAGCCAGACCGGGGAGACCCAGTACTTC
NA | TRBJ2-1 | NA | TRBV6-5 | CASSPSSYNEQFF | TGTGCCAGCAGCCCGAGCTCCTACAATGAGCAGTTCTTC
NA | TRBJ2-1 | NA | TRBV7-3 | CASSLLGRPEQFF | TGTGCCAGCAGCTTACTCGGGAGACCTGAACAGTTCTTC
TRBD2 | TRBJ2-7 | NA | TRBV6-5 | CASSQTSGPYEQYF | TGTGCCAGCAGTCAAACTAGCGGGCCCTACGAGCAGTACTTC
NA | TRBJ1-1 | NA | TRBV27 | CASSLSRWVSRFEAFF | TGTGCCAGCAGTTTATCGAGGTGGGTCAGCCGATTTGAAGCTTTCTTT
NA | TRBJ2-5 | NA | TRBV5-4 | CASSRIPGVGETQYF | TGTGCCAGCAGCCGCATCCCAGGGGTTGGGGAGACCCAGTACTTC
NA | TRBJ2-1 | NA | TRBV4-1 | CASSQDGAFHNEQFF | TGCGCCAGCAGCCAAGATGGGGCGTTCCACAATGAGCAGTTCTTC
TRBD1 | TRBJ1-6 | NA | TRBV9 | CASSPRGTVNSPLHF | TGTGCCAGCAGCCCCCGAGGGACAGTCAATTCACCCCTCCACTTT
NA | TRBJ2-1 | NA | TRBV5-1 | CASSAQRGNEQFF | TGCGCCAGCAGCGCTCAACGGGGGAATGAGCAGTTCTTC
NA | TRBJ2-7 | NA | TRBV5-1 | CASSFDSSSYEQYF | TGCGCCAGCAGCTTCGACAGCAGCTCCTACGAGCAGTACTTC
NA | TRBJ1-1 | NA | TRBV6-6 | CASSVGRRGTEAFF | TGTGCCAGCAGCGTTGGACGGCGGGGCACTGAAGCTTTCTTT
TRBD1 | TRBJ2-1 | NA | TRBV9 | CASSERTGPNEQFF | TGTGCCAGCAGCGAGCGGACAGGGCCCAATGAGCAGTTCTTC
TRBD1 | TRBJ1-4 | NA | TRBV5-4 | CASSLGDRNEKLFF | TGTGCCAGCAGCTTGGGGGACAGAAATGAAAAACTGTTTTTT
NA | TRBJ2-5 | NA | TRBV19 | CATTEGTIRGTQYF | TGTGCCACCACCGAGGGAACCATTCGGGGGACCCAGTACTTC
NA | TRBJ2-2 | NA | TRBV7-2 | CASSLDTGIAGELFF | TGTGCCAGCAGCTTAGACACAGGGATAGCAGGGGAGCTGTTTTTT
NA | TRBJ1-1 | NA | TRBV6-2/TRBV6-3 | CASSPPGGGGPTEAFF | TGTGCCAGCAGTCCGCCGGGGGGAGGAGGCCCCACTGAAGCTTTCTTT
TRBD1 | TRBJ2-2 | NA | TRBV9 | CAGYYKNRGEVRPGELFF | TGTGCCGGATATTATAAGAACAGGGGTGAAGTTCGTCCCGGGGAGCTGTTTTTT
TRBD1 | TRBJ1-5 | NA | TRBV5-5 | CASSHGDRVTNQPQHF | TGTGCCAGCAGCCATGGGGACAGGGTCACGAATCAGCCCCAGCATTTT
TRBD2 | TRBJ2-7 | NA | TRBV28 | CASSRTSGSYEQYF | TGTGCCAGCAGTCGGACTAGCGGGAGCTACGAGCAGTACTTC
NA | TRBJ1-2 | NA | TRBV7-9 | CASSLVAAATGSGYTF | TGTGCCAGCAGCTTAGTAGCCGCAGCCACCGGGAGTGGCTACACCTTC
NA | TRBJ1-6 | NA | TRBV10-3 | CAIRGDNSPLHF | TGTGCCATCCGCGGGGATAATTCACCCCTCCACTTT
TRBD1 | TRBJ2-1 | NA | TRBV7-2 | CASSLEGQFINEQFF | TGTGCCAGCAGCTTAGAGGGACAGTTTATCAATGAGCAGTTCTTC
NA | TRBJ2-3 | NA | TRBV19 | CASSIEASPQGDTQYF | TGTGCCAGTAGTATTGAAGCATCCCCGCAGGGAGATACGCAGTATTTT
NA | TRBJ2-5 | NA | TRBV27 | CASSPRSRETQYF | TGTGCCAGCAGTCCGAGGAGTAGGGAGACCCAGTACTTC
TRBD2 | TRBJ2-7 | NA | TRBV6-6 | CATQRGGEQYF | TGTGCCACGCAGCGGGGGGGCGAGCAGTACTTC
TRBD1 | TRBJ1-5 | NA | TRBV28 | CASSLGRGSFKGQPQHF | TGTGCCAGCAGTTTGGGCAGGGGGTCTTTCAAAGGCCAGCCCCAGCATTTT